Each of the 13 T cell receptor beta chains below was sequenced from the same sample in a study of blood T cell repertoires in COVID-19. Profiled with immunoSEQ multiplex PCR; TCRdb holds only in-frame clones, not every one. This sample has about 220,000 clones, with roughly 86% found just once. Sequenced sample: peripheral blood. Source of these receptors: a woman aged 25 to 45 who had recovered from COVID-19.

This clone appeared a single time. The chain couples TRBV24-1 to TRBJ1-1, with 9 bases fitting TRBD1. CDR1 and CDR2 (germline): KGHDR, SFDVKD. V was clipped by 0 bases and J by 5 bases; unmatched bases: 9. The CDR3 covers 17 residues. This chain's CDR3 is CATSDLQYRGRVTEAFF. The CDR3 DNA sequence: TGTGCCACCAGTGATTTGCAGTACAGGGGGCGGGTTACTGAAGCTTTCTTT.

The V and J genes are TRBV4-1 and TRBJ2-1; TRBD1 matches 8 bases. V was pared by 5 bases and J by 4 bases, with 13 bases of the junction left unmatched. Germline V gives CDR1 MGHRA, CDR2 YSYEKL. The CDR3 covers 17 residues. Written as DNA, the CDR3 is TGCGCCAGCAGCTTTAACCCCGACAGGGGCACGTACAATGAGCAGTTCTTC. Its protein product is CASSFNPDRGTYNEQFF.

The V call is TRBV28, the J call TRBJ1-3, with 8 positions matching TRBD1. The CDR3 loop spans 15 amino acids. Germline V CDR1 and CDR2: MDHEN, SYDVKM. Unmatched junction bases numbered 6, after V lost 4 bases and J lost 4 bases. The CDR3 reads CASSSPTGGGNTIYF. The DNA for the CDR3 is TGTGCCAGCAGTTCACCTACAGGGGGAGGAAACACCATATATTTT.

The J gene is TRBJ1-5, the V gene TRBV27; 10 nucleotides line up with TRBD1. The length of the CDR3 is 15 residues. Germline CDR1 MNHEY, CDR2 SMNVEV (reference sequence). The trim removed 6 bases at V and 4 bases at J, leaving 6 bases unmatched. CDR3 protein: CASRRQGALNQPQHF. The CDR3 nucleotides read TGTGCCAGCAGGCGACAGGGGGCCCTTAATCAGCCCCAGCATTTT.

This clone has only a few counts. DNA of the CDR3: TGTGCCACCCGAAGGGGGCTAACTGAAGCTTTCTTT. Residues: CATRRGLTEAFF. The chain combines TRBV7-2 with TRBJ1-1; 7 nucleotides align to TRBD1. The germline gives CDR1 SGHTA, CDR2 FQGNSA. The CDR3 contains 12 residues. J was trimmed by 5 bases and V by 10 bases; bases with no gene match: 7.

This clone showed up just once. The chain couples TRBV5-4 to TRBJ1-2; D gene ambiguous. Germline CDR1 is SGHNT and CDR2 is YYREEE (reference sequence). With 4 bases removed from V and 4 bases from J, the gap between germline ends came to 17 bases. The CDR3 is 15 amino acids. The CDR3 loop is CASSTTNKVGYGYTF. The CDR3 DNA reads TGTGCCAGCAGCACTACCAATAAAGTCGGCTATGGCTACACCTTC.

The chain carries TRBV27 and TRBJ1-5; 7 bases agree with TRBD1. Trimming took 4 bases from V and 7 from J; bases not matched to a gene: 7. In germline, CDR1 is MNHEY, CDR2 SMNVEV (reference sequence). This CDR3 comprises 14 residues. The CDR3 DNA reads TGTGCCAGCAGTTCTCGACAGGGAAGACAGCCCCAGCATTTT. Amino acid sequence: CASSSRQGRQPQHF.

The chain recombines TRBV9 with TRBJ1-2; no reliable D call. Trimming stripped 2 bases from V and 7 bases from J, with 9 bases between. This CDR3 has 12 residues. Germline V gene data show CDR1 as SGDLS and CDR2 as YYNGEE. The DNA of the CDR3 is TGTGCCAGCAGCGTGGCGGCGGGTGGCTACACCTTC. Translated: CASSVAAGGYTF.

The DNA of the CDR3 is TGTGCCAGCAGTTATCTCAACATTCAGTACTTC. It translates to CASSYLNIQYF. This chain connects TRBV6-5 to TRBJ2-4; D ambiguous. Germline V gene data show CDR1 as MNHEY and CDR2 as SVGAGI. V lost 3 bases and J lost 7, with 4 bases in between. The CDR3 totals 11 residues.

The chain uses TRBV3-1 (or the pseudogene TRBV3-2) and TRBJ1-1; D might be TRBD1 (6 bases). This CDR3 contains 15 residues. The V gene's germline CDR1 is LGHDT and CDR2 YNNKEL (reference sequence). The V and J ends lost 4 bases and 6 bases respectively, with 18 bases between them. The CDR3 here is CASSPPGGWHAEAFF. In DNA, the CDR3 is TGTGCCAGCAGCCCACCGGGGGGCTGGCACGCTGAAGCTTTCTTT.

CDR3: CAIRSGDEKLFF. Written as DNA, the CDR3 is TGTGCCATCCGGTCAGGGGATGAAAAACTGTTTTTT. The chain recombines TRBV10-3 with TRBJ1-4; perhaps TRBD1 as D (6 bases). The CDR3 extends over 12 amino acids. Trimming removed 8 bases at V and 6 bases at J, with 10 bases between. Germline values: CDR1 ENHRY, CDR2 SYGVKD.

This clone was found many times. The chain is built from TRBV6-5 and TRBJ2-7; TRBD1 is a possible D gene (8 bases). Per germline, CDR1 MNHEY and CDR2 SVGAGI. V shed 6 bases and J shed 6 bases, with 18 bases lying between them. The CDR3 is 14 amino acids. CDR3 sequence: CASRQRTGRVEQYF. CDR3 nucleotide sequence: TGTGCCAGCAGGCAGCGGACAGGGAGGGTCGAGCAGTACTTC.

This sequence joins TRBV3-1 (or the pseudogene TRBV3-2) and TRBJ1-1; TRBD1 is a possible D gene (6 bases). CDR3 length: 13 residues. The V gene's germline CDR1 is LGHDT and CDR2 YNNKEL (reference sequence). V gave up 3 bases and J gave up 10 bases, with 15 bases separating them. The CDR3 nucleotides are TGTGCCAGCAGCCAGGGGGCGCTGGTTGGAGCTTTCTTT. It is translated as CASSQGALVGAFF.